Each of the 22 T cell receptor beta chains below was sequenced from the same sample in a study of cytomegalovirus exposure and HLA in healthy donors. Vbeta (60) and Jbeta (13) primers were used in the PCR. TCRdb keeps only in-frame clones here, not all; method: immunoSEQ multiplex PCR. The repertoire consists of 90,000 to 110,000 clones, with 83% occurring once and the leading ten covering about 5.9%. Sequenced material: PBMCs. These receptors all stem from a man aged 18-30 years in good health and CMV-seronegative.

The chain recombines TRBV9 with TRBJ1-1; 10 bases match TRBD1. Germline V gene lookup returns CDR1 SGDLS and CDR2 YYNGEE. The CDR3 is made up of 14 amino acids. The V and J ends lost 3 bases and 3 bases, in that order; junction bases with no gene match: 2. The CDR3 sequence: CASSDGQGDTEAFF. In nucleotides, the CDR3 is TGTGCCAGCAGCGACGGACAGGGGGACACTGAAGCTTTCTTT.

The V gene is TRBV4-3, the J gene TRBJ2-3; 11 positions agree with TRBD1. The CDR3 extends over 18 amino acids. Germline V gene data show CDR1 as LGHNA and CDR2 as YSLEER. The V segment lost 4 bases and the J segment 5 bases; nucleotides outside the gene matches: 14. The CDR3 nucleotides read TGCGCCAGCAGCCGCGGGACAGGGGGTATGATTGGGGAAGATACGCAGTATTTT. It is translated as CASSRGTGGMIGEDTQYF.

The V gene is TRBV6-6, the J gene TRBJ2-7; D possibly corresponds to TRBD1 (5 bases). The V end lost 5 bases, the J end lost 2 bases, and 7 bases lay between the germline ends. The CDR3 runs 12 residues. Germline V lookup: CDR1 MNHNY, CDR2 SVGAGI (reference sequence). CDR3 in amino acids: CASSPTAYEQYF. In DNA, the CDR3 is TGTGCCAGCAGTCCGACAGCCTACGAGCAGTACTTC.

The chain joins TRBV7-2 to TRBJ2-7; TRBD1 aligns across 9 bases. The germline CDR1 and CDR2 sequences are SGHTA and FQGNSA. The CDR3 contains 17 residues. The J segment lost 6 bases and the V segment lost 5 bases, leaving 17 bases of the junction unmatched. This CDR3 is CASSAQGRGTGPGEQYF. The CDR3 nucleotides are TGTGCCAGCAGCGCCCAGGGTCGCGGGACAGGGCCGGGCGAGCAGTACTTC.

The CDR3 loop is CASSEQGSRGNTIYF. The DNA for the CDR3 is TGTGCCAGCAGCGAGCAGGGGTCCCGTGGAAACACCATATATTTT. The chain joins TRBV13 to TRBJ1-3; D perhaps matches TRBD1 (6 bases). V was pared by 5 bases and J by 3 bases, with 14 bases between. The CDR3 totals 15 residues. CDR1 and CDR2 (germline): PRHDT, FYEKMQ (reference sequence).

This chain links TRBV28 with TRBJ2-3; D not resolved. CDR3 length equals 16 residues. Germline CDR1 and CDR2: MDHEN and SYDVKM. Trimming pared 2 bases from V and 3 bases from J, leaving 15 bases between. The CDR3 spells CASSLASLSVTDTQYF. In DNA, the CDR3 is TGTGCCAGCAGTTTAGCATCCCTATCCGTAACAGATACGCAGTATTTT.

The CDR3 reads CASSQSEGTESYEQYF. CDR3 DNA: TGCGCCAGCAGTCAATCGGAGGGGACAGAATCCTACGAGCAGTACTTC. The rearrangement links TRBV23-1 to TRBJ2-7; the D gene is possibly TRBD1 (7 bases). TRBV23-1 belongs to the ORF category, with a function that is uncertain. V shed 0 bases and J shed 1 base, with 13 bases lying between them. CDR3 length: 16 residues.

V and J are TRBV28 and TRBJ2-7; 10 bases are shared with TRBD1. Trimming removed 4 bases from V and 2 bases from J; junction bases left unmatched: 8. The V gene's germline CDR1 is MDHEN and CDR2 SYDVKM. This CDR3 has 16 residues. CDR3 region: CASSSFWGQGTYEQYF. CDR3 in DNA: TGTGCCAGCAGTTCCTTTTGGGGACAGGGGACCTACGAGCAGTACTTC.

V is TRBV18 and J is TRBJ2-7, with TRBD2 matching over 11 bases. Germline loops: CDR1 KGHSH, CDR2 LQKENI. Losses at the gene ends were 3 bases for V and 4 bases for J; bases not matched to a gene: 2. The CDR3 has 14 residues. CDR3 sequence (DNA): TGTGCCAGCTCACCGGGACTAGCGGATTACGAGCAGTACTTC. It is translated as CASSPGLADYEQYF.

This chain connects TRBV5-1 to TRBJ2-7; TRBD2 matches 7 bases. The germline gives CDR1 SGHRS, CDR2 YFSETQ. The CDR3 has 14 amino acids. The junction had 6 bases not matched to a gene; V was cut back by 6 bases and J by 0 bases. The CDR3 region is CASTWGGSSYEQYF. In DNA, the CDR3 is TGCGCCAGCACCTGGGGGGGAAGCTCCTACGAGCAGTACTTC.

The rearrangement joins TRBV27 to TRBJ2-3; 10 nucleotides match TRBD1. Germline V gene data show CDR1 as MNHEY and CDR2 as SMNVEV (reference sequence). This CDR3 has 16 amino acids. Trimming at V came to 5 bases and at J to 1 base, leaving 6 bases not matched to a gene. The CDR3 DNA reads as TGTGCCAGCAGTGAAATGGGGACAGGGGGCACAGATACGCAGTATTTT. This sequence encodes CASSEMGTGGTDTQYF.

This clone was seen a single time. This chain joins TRBV2 and TRBJ2-2, with D possibly being TRBD1 (6 bases). Germline lookup yields CDR1 SNHLY and CDR2 FYNNEI. V shed 6 bases and J shed 6 bases, with 11 bases lying between them. CDR3 length equals 13 residues. CDR3 region: CASREQGPGELFF. In nucleotides, the CDR3 is TGTGCCAGCAGAGAGCAGGGGCCCGGGGAGCTGTTTTTT.

V gene TRBV4-3 combines with J gene TRBJ2-7; 10 nucleotides align to TRBD2. The V and J ends lost 2 bases and 1 base, in that order; junction bases with no gene match: 8. CDR1 LGHNA and CDR2 YSLEER come from the germline V gene. The CDR3 has 17 residues. This CDR3 is CASSQFGLADISYEQYF. The CDR3 coding sequence is TGCGCCAGCAGCCAATTTGGACTAGCGGATATTTCCTACGAGCAGTACTTC.

V gene TRBV7-3 combines with J gene TRBJ2-3; the match to TRBD2 covers 9 bases. The V gene end was trimmed by 3 bases and the J gene end by 2 bases; junction bases not matched to a gene: 12. The CDR3 is 18 amino acids. The germline V gene encodes CDR1 SGHTA and CDR2 FQGTGA. The CDR3 DNA is TGTGCCAGCAGCTTGGGAGGCGGGAGGGCCCTTAACACAGATACGCAGTATTTT. The encoded protein is CASSLGGGRALNTDTQYF.

As concerns this clone: Other DNA sequences within the sample encode an identical CDR3. The genes are TRBV18 and TRBJ1-1; D possibly corresponds to TRBD1 (5 bases). The germline gives CDR1 KGHSH, CDR2 LQKENI. V was clipped by 3 bases and J by 0 bases, with 5 bases between them. The CDR3 contains 13 residues. This CDR3 reads CASSPGLNTEAFF. CDR3 DNA: TGTGCCAGCTCACCGGGGCTGAACACTGAAGCTTTCTTT.

This clone was seen a handful of times. The chain has TRBV5-4 and TRBJ1-4; D uncertain. Per the germline V gene, CDR1 is SGHNT and CDR2 is YYREEE (reference sequence). The length of the CDR3 is 14 residues. The V end was cut by 2 bases, the J end by 0 bases, with 5 bases between. CDR3 sequence reads: CASSFEATNEKLFF. CDR3 DNA sequence: TGTGCCAGCAGCTTTGAGGCAACTAATGAAAAACTGTTTTTT.

This chain joins TRBV6-7 and TRBJ1-1, with D possibly TRBD1 on 5 matching bases. TRBV6-7 is reported as an ORF; its role is uncertain. This CDR3 is built from 17 residues. V was pared by 0 bases and J by 5 bases, with 19 bases between. The CDR3 reads CASSYSYRWLRKTEAFF. DNA for the CDR3: TGTGCCAGCAGTTACTCTTACAGGTGGCTCAGGAAGACTGAAGCTTTCTTT.

The chain combines TRBV6-4 with TRBJ1-1; D is unclear. The CDR3 is 13 residues long. Germline lookup yields CDR1 MRHNA and CDR2 SNTAGT. The V gene lost 5 bases and the J gene lost 3 bases, with 10 bases spanning the gap. The CDR3, as DNA: TGTGCCAGCAGTCCCGGGTCCCACACTGAAGCTTTCTTT. This encodes CASSPGSHTEAFF.

The rearrangement links TRBV2 to TRBJ1-1; D remains ambiguous. Germline CDR1 and CDR2: SNHLY and FYNNEI. CDR3 length equals 12 residues. V was clipped by 4 bases and J by 9 bases, with 12 bases between them. DNA for the CDR3: TGTGCCAGCAGTGCCCAGGCCGACAAAGCTTTCTTT. This gives the protein CASSAQADKAFF.

This clone was found a few times. The rearrangement links TRBV28 to TRBJ1-5, with TRBD1 as a possible D gene (5 bases). The CDR3 runs 12 residues. Germline CDR1 and CDR2: MDHEN and SYDVKM. V was cut by 3 bases and J by 11 bases, with 11 bases left in between. This CDR3 is CASSLGPRAQHF. DNA for the CDR3: TGTGCCAGCAGTTTGGGGCCTAGGGCCCAGCATTTT. Full variable domain (rest looked up from reference TRBV28 and TRBJ1-5): DVKVTQSSRYLVKRTGEKVFLECVQDMDHENMFWYRQDPGLGLRLIYFSYDVKMKEKGDIPEGYSVSREKKERFSLILESASTNQTSMYLCASSLGPRAQHFGDGTRLSIL.

The V call is TRBV7-2, the J call TRBJ1-2; a possible D gene is TRBD1 (5 bases). The germline V gene encodes CDR1 SGHTA and CDR2 FQGNSA. V was shortened by 4 bases and J by 1 base, with 10 bases between the two germline ends. The CDR3 sequence is 14 residues long. The CDR3 region has the DNA TGTGCCAGCAGCTCCCAGGGAGGTAACTATGGCTACACCTTC. It specifies CASSSQGGNYGYTF.

This clone appeared a single time. The chain recombines TRBV7-9 with TRBJ2-1, with D uncertain. The CDR3 totals 15 residues. From germline, CDR1 is SEHNR and CDR2 FQNEAQ (reference sequence). Trimming cost V 0 bases and J 0 bases, with 6 bases left between them. CDR3 sequence: CASSLAAGSYNEQFF. In DNA form, the CDR3 reads TGTGCCAGCAGCTTAGCCGCCGGCTCCTACAATGAGCAGTTCTTC.